The entry below gives a single T cell receptor (beta chain) sequence along with its context. The Seattle site enrolled patients during active infection and followed them longitudinally. The data stem from a study of blood T cell repertoires in COVID-19. About the research overall: Italy, Spain and the United States were the sources of the convalescent and acute COVID-19 samples.

Germline CDR1 MNHEY, CDR2 SMNVEV (reference sequence). V shed 2 bases, J shed 0 bases, and the junction held 8 bases outside the gene matches. This CDR3 has 19 amino acids. Original processing notes: Nucleated cell counts were estimated from reference gene primer amplification. Clones were sequenced by immunoSEQ multiplex PCR, and TCRdb holds only the in-frame ones, with some missing. That table furnishes V, J and clone size, whereas the DNA furnished D and trimming. The table includes under 400,000 clones, approximately 87% detected once. V usage is TRBV27 and J usage is TRBJ2-2, with 11 nucleotides matching TRBD2. Material for sequencing was peripheral blood. The clonotype was recovered from a woman between 25 and 40 years old with COVID-19, enrolled during active disease. CDR3 coding DNA: TGTGCCAGCAGTTTAAGCCTAGCGGGAGGTACAACGAACACCGGGGAGCTGTTTTTT. This gives the protein CASSLSLAGGTTNTGELFF.